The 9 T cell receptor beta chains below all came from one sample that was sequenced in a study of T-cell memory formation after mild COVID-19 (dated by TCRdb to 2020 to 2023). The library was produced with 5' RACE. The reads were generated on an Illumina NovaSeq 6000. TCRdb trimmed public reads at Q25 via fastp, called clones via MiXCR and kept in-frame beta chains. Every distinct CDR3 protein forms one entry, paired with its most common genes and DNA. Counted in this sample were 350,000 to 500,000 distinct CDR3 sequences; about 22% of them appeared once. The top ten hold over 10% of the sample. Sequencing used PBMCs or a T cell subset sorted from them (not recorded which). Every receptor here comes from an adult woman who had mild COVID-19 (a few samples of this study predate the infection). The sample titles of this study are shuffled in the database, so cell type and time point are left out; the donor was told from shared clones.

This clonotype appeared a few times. This CDR3 reads CASSPPFRKETQYF. The CDR3 DNA reads TGTGCCAGCTCACCACCGTTCCGGAAAGAGACCCAGTACTTC. This rearrangement joins TRBV18 to TRBJ2-5; D is uncertain. The CDR3 consists of 14 residues. In germline, CDR1 is KGHSH, CDR2 LQKENI. With 0 bases removed from V and 3 bases from J, the gap between germline ends came to 8 bases.

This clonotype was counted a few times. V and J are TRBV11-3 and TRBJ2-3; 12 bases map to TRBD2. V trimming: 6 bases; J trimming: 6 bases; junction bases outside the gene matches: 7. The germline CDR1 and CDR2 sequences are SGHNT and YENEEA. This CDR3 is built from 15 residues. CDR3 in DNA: TGTGCCAGCAGGGGACTAGCGGGCCTCGGGGATACGCAGTATTTT. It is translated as CASRGLAGLGDTQYF. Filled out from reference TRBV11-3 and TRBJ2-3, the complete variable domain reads EAGVVQSPRYKIIEKKQPVAFWCNPISGHNTLYWYLQNLGQGPELLIRYENEEAVDDSQLPKDRFSAERLKGVDSTLKIQPAELGDSAVYLCASRGLAGLGDTQYFGPGTRLTVL.

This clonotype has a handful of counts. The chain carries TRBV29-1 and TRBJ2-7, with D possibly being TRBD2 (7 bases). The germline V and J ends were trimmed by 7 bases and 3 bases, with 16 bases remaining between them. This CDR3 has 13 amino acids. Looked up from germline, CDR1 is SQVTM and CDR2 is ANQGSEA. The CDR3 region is CSAERGGGYEQYF. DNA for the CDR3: TGCAGCGCCGAAAGGGGGGGTGGCTACGAGCAGTACTTC.

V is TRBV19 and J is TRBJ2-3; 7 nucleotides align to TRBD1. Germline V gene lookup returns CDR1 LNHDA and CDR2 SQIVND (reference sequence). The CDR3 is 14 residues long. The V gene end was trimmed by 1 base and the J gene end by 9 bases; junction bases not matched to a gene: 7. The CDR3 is CASSIGEGQRTQYF. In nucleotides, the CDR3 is TGTGCCAGTAGTATAGGAGAGGGACAGCGGACGCAGTATTTT. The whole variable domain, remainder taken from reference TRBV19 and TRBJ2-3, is DGGITQSPKYLFRKEGQNVTLSCEQNLNHDAMYWYRQDPGQGLRLIYYSQIVNDFQKGDIAEGYSVSREKKESFPLTVTSAQKNPTAFYLCASSIGEGQRTQYFGPGTRLTVL.

CDR3 bases: TGCAGTGCTACCGGGACGGACGTTTCCTACGAGCAGTACTTC. Translation gives CSATGTDVSYEQYF. The chain employs TRBV20-1 and TRBJ2-7; D may be TRBD1 or TRBD2 (5 bases each). Germline values: CDR1 DFQATT, CDR2 SNEGSKA (reference sequence). The ends were cut back, 4 bases at V and 1 base at J, with 14 bases in the middle. The CDR3 is 14 amino acids.

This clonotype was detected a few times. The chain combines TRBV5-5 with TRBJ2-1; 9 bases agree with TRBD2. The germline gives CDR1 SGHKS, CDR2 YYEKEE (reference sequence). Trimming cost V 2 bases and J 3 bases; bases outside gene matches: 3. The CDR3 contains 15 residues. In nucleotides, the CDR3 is TGTGCCAGCAGCTTACTACTAGCGGGCTACAATGAGCAGTTCTTC. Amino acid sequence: CASSLLLAGYNEQFF. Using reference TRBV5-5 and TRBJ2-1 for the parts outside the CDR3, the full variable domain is DAGVTQSPTHLIKTRGQQVTLRCSPISGHKSVSWYQQVLGQGPQFIFQYYEKEERGRGNFPDRFSARQFPNYSSELNVNALLLGDSALYLCASSLLLAGYNEQFFGPGTRLTVL.

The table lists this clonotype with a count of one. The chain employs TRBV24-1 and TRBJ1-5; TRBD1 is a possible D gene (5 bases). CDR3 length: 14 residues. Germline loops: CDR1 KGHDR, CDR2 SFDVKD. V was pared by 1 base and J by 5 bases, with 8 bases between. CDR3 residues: CATSDFGTDQPQHF. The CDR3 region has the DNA TGTGCCACCAGTGATTTTGGGACCGATCAGCCCCAGCATTTT.

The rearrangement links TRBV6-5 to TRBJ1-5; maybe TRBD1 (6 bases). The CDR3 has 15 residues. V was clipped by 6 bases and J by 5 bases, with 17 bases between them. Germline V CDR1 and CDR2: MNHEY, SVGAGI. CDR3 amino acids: CASSGRGPLYQPQHF. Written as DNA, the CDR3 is TGTGCCAGCAGCGGCAGGGGCCCCCTCTATCAGCCCCAGCATTTT.

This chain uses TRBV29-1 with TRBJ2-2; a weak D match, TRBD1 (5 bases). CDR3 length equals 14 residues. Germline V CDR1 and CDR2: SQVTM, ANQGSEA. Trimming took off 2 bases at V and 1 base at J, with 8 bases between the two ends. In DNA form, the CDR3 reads TGCAGCGTTGAATGGACAATGAACACCGGGGAGCTGTTTTTT. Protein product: CSVEWTMNTGELFF.